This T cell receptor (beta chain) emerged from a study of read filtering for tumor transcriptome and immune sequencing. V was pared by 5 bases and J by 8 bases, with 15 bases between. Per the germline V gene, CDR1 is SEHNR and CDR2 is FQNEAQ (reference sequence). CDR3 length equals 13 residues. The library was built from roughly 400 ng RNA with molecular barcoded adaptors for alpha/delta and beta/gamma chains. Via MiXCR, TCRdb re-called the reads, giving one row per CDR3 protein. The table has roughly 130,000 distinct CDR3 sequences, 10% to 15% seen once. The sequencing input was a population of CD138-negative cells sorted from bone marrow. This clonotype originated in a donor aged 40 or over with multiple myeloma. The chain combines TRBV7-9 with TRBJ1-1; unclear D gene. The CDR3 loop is CASSTDSGYEAFF. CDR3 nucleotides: TGTGCCAGCAGCACCGACTCCGGGTACGAAGCTTTCTTT.